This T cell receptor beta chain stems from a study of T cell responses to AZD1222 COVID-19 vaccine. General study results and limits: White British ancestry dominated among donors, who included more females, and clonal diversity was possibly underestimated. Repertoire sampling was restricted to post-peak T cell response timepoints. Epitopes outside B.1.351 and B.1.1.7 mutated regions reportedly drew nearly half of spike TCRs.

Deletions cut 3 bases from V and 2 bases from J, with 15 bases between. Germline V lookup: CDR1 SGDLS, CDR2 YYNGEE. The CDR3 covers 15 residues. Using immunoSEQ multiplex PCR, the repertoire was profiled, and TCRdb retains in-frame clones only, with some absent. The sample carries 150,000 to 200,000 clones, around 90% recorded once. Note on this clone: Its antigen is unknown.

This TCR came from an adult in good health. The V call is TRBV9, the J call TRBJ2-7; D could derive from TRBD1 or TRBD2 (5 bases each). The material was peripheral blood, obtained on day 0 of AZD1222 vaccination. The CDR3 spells CASSATGTGTYEQYF. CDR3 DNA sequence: TGTGCCAGCAGCGCAACCGGGACGGGCACCTACGAGCAGTACTTC.